This TCR beta chain was sequenced for a study of blood T cells in healthy people across ages. The study, taken as a whole, reports: Both higher diversity and more naive CD4+ cells marked long-lived donors when set against aged donors. Possibly, changes in expanded clonotypes were confounded because donor CMV status was unknown. Bulk PBMC profiling left naive and antigen-experienced comparisons inconclusive.

This clonotype has only a few counts. Its antigen is not identified. The CDR3 loop spans 14 amino acids. Looked up from germline, CDR1 is LGHDT and CDR2 is YNNKEL (reference sequence). The junction had 3 bases not matched to a gene; V was cut back by 2 bases and J by 3 bases. Every sample had a minimum of 6 million PBMCs isolated. With a J-beta primer mix and a sample-barcoded 5' primer, a second PCR ran about 6 to 11 cycles. TCRdb reanalysed the 5' RACE reads using MiXCR and keeps one entry per CDR3 protein. The data hold about 620,000 distinct CDR3 sequences, with about 50% observed a single time. This sequence joins TRBV3-1 and TRBJ1-1, with TRBD1 matching over 7 bases. The receptor was isolated from a woman of 80 years or more in good health. The sequencing input was blood. The CDR3 sequence: CASSQTGADTEAFF. The DNA for the CDR3 is TGTGCCAGCAGCCAAACAGGGGCGGACACTGAAGCTTTCTTT.